These 6 T cell receptor beta chains were all obtained from the same sample, sequenced in a study of CD8+ T cells in alopecia areata listed by TCRdb under 2018. Library prep was done by the immunoSEQ multiplex PCR assay. RNA was extracted from all samples and reverse transcribed into cDNA as template for TCR sequencing. What TCRdb holds here is the immuneACCESS table cut down to in-frame rearrangements. Part of the clones is not present; checked against another copy, under half of the missing clones reflect an unresolved V gene, and the others are unexplained. This sample comprises approximately 210,000 clones, over 60% of them detected only once. Of the sample, about 1.2% is held by the ten largest clones. The treatment or condition label of this sample denotes: oral pan-JAK inhibitor, 5-10 mg twice daily. The specimen was CD4+ T cells sorted from blood, collected between weeks 43 and 45, from a patient treated with tofacitinib. The receptors derive from a human donor with alopecia areata.

This chain joins TRBV6-5 and TRBJ1-2; D uncertain. V was trimmed by 2 bases and J by 2 bases, leaving 12 bases between them. The CDR3 sequence is 15 residues long. Germline CDR1 reads MNHEY; CDR2 reads SVGAGI. The CDR3 DNA sequence: TGTGCCAGCAGTTACGAGGAGGGAAACAACTATGGCTACACCTTC. Encoded protein: CASSYEEGNNYGYTF.

The rearrangement uses TRBV18 and TRBJ2-3; the D gene is possibly TRBD1 (6 bases). The CDR3 contains 14 residues. Germline CDR1 is KGHSH and CDR2 is LQKENI. V lost 6 bases and J lost 0, with 10 bases in between. CDR3 DNA: TGTGCCAGCTCGTATACAGGGAGCACAGATACGCAGTATTTT. Protein product: CASSYTGSTDTQYF. The entire variable domain, with the rest obtained from reference TRBV18 and TRBJ2-3, is as follows: NAGVMQNPRHLVRRRGQEARLRCSPMKGHSHVYWYRQLPEEGLKFMVYLQKENIIDESGMPKERFSAEFPKEGPSILRIQQVVRGDSAAYFCASSYTGSTDTQYFGPGTRLTVL.

The chain is built from TRBV29-1 and TRBJ2-2; 10 bases fit TRBD1. Germline V gene data show CDR1 as SQVTM and CDR2 as ANQGSEA. The CDR3 consists of 12 residues. J was trimmed by 7 bases and V by 7 bases; bases with no gene match: 3. The CDR3 loop is CSAGQGVGELFF. DNA of the CDR3: TGCAGCGCTGGACAGGGGGTCGGGGAGCTGTTTTTT.

The chain links TRBV2 to TRBJ2-3; D uncertain. Germline V gene sequence: CDR1 SNHLY, CDR2 FYNNEI. V gave up 6 bases and J gave up 2 bases, with 6 bases separating them. This CDR3 has 12 residues. The CDR3 spells CASRPPTDTQYF. DNA of the CDR3: TGTGCCAGCAGGCCTCCCACAGATACGCAGTATTTT.

On this clone itself: The sample carries other DNA sequences with the same CDR3. The chain links TRBV30 to TRBJ1-1; TRBD1 might be the D (5 bases). Germline V lookup: CDR1 GTSNPN, CDR2 SVGIG (reference sequence). CDR3 length: 11 residues. V was cut by 2 bases and J by 5 bases, with 6 bases left in between. CDR3 in DNA: TGTGCCTGGAGTCGGGGGACTGAAGCTTTCTTT. This encodes CAWSRGTEAFF.

V usage is TRBV7-9 and J usage is TRBJ2-3; D is ambiguous. The CDR3 is made up of 16 amino acids. Germline CDR1 and CDR2: SEHNR and FQNEAQ (reference sequence). V was cut by 3 bases and J by 0 bases, with 13 bases left in between. The CDR3, as DNA: TGTGCCAGCAGCTTCGCTGATTTACCTAGCACAGATACGCAGTATTTT. Translation gives CASSFADLPSTDTQYF.